The rows below give T cell receptor beta chains drawn from one sample of a study of blood T cells in healthy people across ages. TCRdb called the 5' RACE reads again in MiXCR, with one record for every CDR3 protein. Among around 600,000 distinct CDR3 sequences listed, roughly 43% were seen once. The sequencing input was blood. These TCRs come from a man older than 75 in good health. The CDR3 runs from the conserved cysteine through the conserved F or W. D genes are given only for firm matches. Only some rows state a clone size, as once, few, many or a class for expanded clones.

J,V,D,size,CDR3,DNA
TRBJ2-5,TRBV2,TRBD1,NA,CASERRQGALGETQYF,TGTGCCAGCGAGCGACGACAGGGGGCTTTAGGAGAGACCCAGTACTTC
TRBJ1-6,TRBV5-5,TRBD1,once,CASSVRAGGSFNSPLHF,TGTGCCAGCAGCGTGCGGGCAGGGGGCTCGTTTAATTCACCCCTCCACTTT
TRBJ1-3,TRBV9,NA,NA,CASSSKANTIYF,TGTGCCAGCAGCTCCAAGGCGAACACCATATATTTT
TRBJ2-5,TRBV20-1,TRBD2,NA,CSANKAGREETQYF,TGCAGCGCAAACAAGGCAGGGAGGGAAGAGACCCAGTACTTC
TRBJ2-3,TRBV4-3,NA,NA,CASSQEGGTLVGDTQYF,TGCGCCAGCAGCCAAGAGGGCGGGACGCTGGTGGGAGATACGCAGTATTTT
TRBJ1-1,TRBV20-1,NA,NA,CSAREQVITEAFF,TGCAGTGCCAGAGAACAGGTGATCACTGAAGCTTTCTTT
TRBJ1-6,TRBV6-5,NA,many,CASSYSTWGRRDSPLHF,TGTGCCAGCAGTTACTCGACTTGGGGCAGGCGCGATTCACCCCTCCACTTT
TRBJ1-2,TRBV28,TRBD1,NA,CASSSPRGTGDGYTF,TGTGCCAGCAGTTCCCCCCGAGGGACAGGGGATGGCTACACCTTC
TRBJ2-7,TRBV5-1,TRBD2,NA,CASSLAGTSSYEQYF,TGCGCCAGCAGCTTAGCGGGAACGAGCTCCTACGAGCAGTACTTC
TRBJ2-1,TRBV25-1,NA,few,CASSVQGPYNEQFF,TGTGCCAGCAGTGTGCAGGGTCCCTACAATGAGCAGTTCTTC
TRBJ2-3,TRBV7-9,NA,NA,CASSLTDSRTATQYF,TGTGCCAGTAGCTTAACGGATTCCCGCACAGCTACGCAGTATTTT
TRBJ2-1,TRBV20-1,TRBD2,NA,CSANQPGTSQMGEQFF,TGCAGTGCTAACCAACCCGGGACTAGCCAGATGGGTGAGCAGTTCTTC
TRBJ2-7,TRBV6-6,TRBD2,many,CASTPAGGPYEQYF,TGTGCCAGCACCCCAGCGGGGGGGCCCTACGAGCAGTACTTC
TRBJ2-7,TRBV28,TRBD2,NA,CASTRTRRLAGPYEQYF,TGTGCCAGCACCCGAACAAGGAGACTAGCGGGACCATACGAGCAGTACTTC
TRBJ2-7,TRBV7-2,NA,once,CASSSYPRGGGIDEQYF,TGTGCCAGCAGCTCCTACCCGAGAGGCGGGGGCATCGACGAGCAGTACTTC
TRBJ2-1,TRBV11-2,TRBD2,few,CASSLDTGGYNEQFF,TGTGCCAGCAGCTTAGATACGGGGGGATACAATGAGCAGTTCTTC
TRBJ2-1,TRBV20-1,TRBD2,few,CSALSGTSGSLDEQFF,TGCAGTGCGCTATCCGGGACTAGCGGGAGTTTAGATGAGCAGTTCTTC
TRBJ2-7,TRBV25-1,TRBD1,NA,CASSESGTGSDEQYF,TGTGCCAGCAGTGAATCCGGGACAGGGTCCGACGAGCAGTACTTC
TRBJ1-2,TRBV20-1,TRBD1,NA,CSAREGAGYGYTF,TGCAGTGCTAGGGAGGGGGCAGGCTATGGCTACACCTTC
TRBJ1-2,TRBV7-9,TRBD1,NA,CASSLAGATGAGYTF,TGTGCCAGCAGCTTAGCTGGAGCGACAGGGGCCGGCTACACCTTC
TRBJ2-1,TRBV2,NA,NA,CASTRRSRSTEQFF,TGTGCCAGCACGCGCCGTTCCAGAAGTACGGAGCAGTTCTTC
TRBJ1-2,TRBV4-1,NA,NA,CATSQDLVTIGGYTF,TGCGCCACCAGCCAAGATCTTGTGACAATCGGTGGCTACACCTTC
TRBJ2-7,TRBV6-5,NA,many,CASRPGTPSSYEQYF,TGTGCCAGCAGACCCGGGACACCGAGCTCCTACGAGCAGTACTTC
TRBJ1-5,TRBV12-5,NA,NA,CASGLVPDLSPVSNQPQHF,TGTGCCAGTGGTTTGGTCCCGGACCTTAGCCCAGTCAGCAATCAGCCCCAGCATTTT
TRBJ2-7,TRBV9,TRBD1,NA,CASSPGQGRDEQYF,TGTGCCAGCAGCCCCGGACAGGGGAGAGACGAGCAGTACTTC
TRBJ1-4,TRBV27,NA,NA,CASRGYATNEKLFF,TGTGCCAGCAGGGGATACGCAACTAATGAAAAACTGTTTTTT
TRBJ2-7,TRBV7-2,NA,NA,CASRMGRDYEQYF,TGTGCCAGCAGGATGGGACGGGACTACGAGCAGTACTTC
TRBJ2-4,TRBV7-2,TRBD1,NA,CASSSTGVGNIQYF,TGTGCCAGCAGCTCTACAGGGGTTGGAAACATTCAGTACTTC
TRBJ2-7,TRBV9,NA,few,CASSVAGLTHEQYF,TGTGCCAGCAGCGTAGCAGGTCTGACCCACGAGCAGTACTTC
TRBJ2-5,TRBV6-2/TRBV6-3,TRBD2,many,CASSSAGTSEETQYF,TGTGCCAGCAGTTCCGCCGGGACTAGCGAAGAGACCCAGTACTTC
TRBJ1-1,TRBV30,NA,once,CAWGATSGVLGTEAFF,TGTGCCTGGGGGGCCACCTCAGGGGTCCTGGGCACTGAAGCTTTCTTT
TRBJ2-1,TRBV7-6,TRBD2,NA,CASSLGLAGMRDNEQFF,TGTGCCAGCAGCCTAGGACTAGCGGGAATGAGGGACAATGAGCAGTTCTTC
TRBJ2-1,TRBV12-3/TRBV12-4,TRBD1,NA,CASTGQGYNEQFF,TGTGCCAGCACGGGACAGGGCTACAATGAGCAGTTCTTC
TRBJ2-5,TRBV20-1,NA,few,CSAGGAQETQYF,TGCAGTGCCGGGGGCGCCCAAGAGACCCAGTACTTC
TRBJ2-5,TRBV7-8,NA,NA,CASSLILGMDEQYF,TGTGCCAGCAGCTTAATTCTAGGGATGGATGAGCAGTACTTC
TRBJ2-5,TRBV6-5,NA,NA,CASSAGIQETQYF,TGTGCCAGCAGTGCAGGTATCCAAGAGACCCAGTACTTC
TRBJ1-1,TRBV6-2/TRBV6-3,NA,NA,CASSGENTEAFF,TGTGCCAGCAGTGGGGAGAACACTGAAGCTTTCTTT
TRBJ2-1,TRBV15,NA,NA,CATSSGTFYNEQFF,TGTGCCACCAGCAGCGGGACATTTTACAATGAGCAGTTCTTC
TRBJ2-1,TRBV20-1,TRBD1,many,CSAQGQGNYNEQFF,TGCAGTGCTCAGGGACAGGGGAATTACAATGAGCAGTTCTTC
TRBJ2-6,TRBV7-9,TRBD1,NA,CASSTGRDRAPFGANVLTF,TGTGCCAGCAGCACTGGGCGGGACAGGGCCCCTTTTGGGGCCAACGTCCTGACTTTC
TRBJ1-6,TRBV13,TRBD1,NA,CASSPGGQAISPLHF,TGTGCCAGCAGCCCAGGGGGACAGGCAATTTCACCCCTCCACTTT